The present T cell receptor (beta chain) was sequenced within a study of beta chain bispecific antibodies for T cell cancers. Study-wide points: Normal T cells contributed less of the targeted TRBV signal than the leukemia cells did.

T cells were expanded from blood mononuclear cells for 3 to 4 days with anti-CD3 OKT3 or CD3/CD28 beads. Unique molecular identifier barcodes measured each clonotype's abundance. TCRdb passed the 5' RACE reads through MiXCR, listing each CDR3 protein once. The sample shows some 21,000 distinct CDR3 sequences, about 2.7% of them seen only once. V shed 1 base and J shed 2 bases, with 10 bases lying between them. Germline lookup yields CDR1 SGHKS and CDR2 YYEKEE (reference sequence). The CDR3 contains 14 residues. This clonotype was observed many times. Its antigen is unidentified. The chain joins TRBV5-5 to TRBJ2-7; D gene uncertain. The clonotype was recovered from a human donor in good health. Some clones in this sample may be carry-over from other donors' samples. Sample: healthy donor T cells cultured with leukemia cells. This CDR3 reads CASSLLPGTYEQYF. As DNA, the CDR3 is TGTGCCAGCAGCTTGTTGCCCGGTACCTACGAGCAGTACTTC.